These T cell receptor beta chains were read from a single sample in a study of preoperative IRX-2 immunotherapy in early breast cancer. TCRdb's copy holds only in-frame clones and misses some; the assay was immunoSEQ multiplex PCR. The sample carries tens of thousands of clones, under 85% recorded once. Sequenced material: lymph node tissue, taken from a patient treated with IRX-2 immunotherapy. The receptors come from a human donor with breast cancer. CDR3s include the opening cysteine and the closing phenylalanine or tryptophan. Each record gives: J gene, D gene, V gene, clone size, CDR3 DNA, CDR3 protein. D genes are given only for firm matches. Clone size is given for some rows only: seen once, a few or many times, or a class if the clone is expanded.

TRBJ2-2	-	TRBV28	-	TGTGCCAGCAGTTTAGTTCAGACCGGGGAGCTGTTTTTT	CASSLVQTGELFF
TRBJ2-1	TRBD2	TRBV27	-	TGTGCCAGCAGTTCGGGAACTAGCGGATCCAATGAGCAGTTCTTC	CASSSGTSGSNEQFF
TRBJ1-1	-	TRBV5-1	once	TGCGCCAGCAGCCCGCTGATGCAGGGCACTGAAGCTTTCTTT	CASSPLMQGTEAFF
TRBJ1-2	TRBD1	TRBV6-8	-	TGTGCCACCCTTTTCCTCAGGGGGAAGTATAATGGCTACACCTTC	CATLFLRGKYNGYTF
TRBJ2-2	-	TRBV28	-	TGTGCCAGCAGGAGGGATCGGAACACCGGGGAGCTGTTTTTT	CASRRDRNTGELFF
TRBJ1-5	TRBD1	TRBV28	-	TGTGCCAGCAGCGACCGGACAGGGGGGTTCGAGGATCAGCCCCAGCATTTT	CASSDRTGGFEDQPQHF
TRBJ2-1	-	TRBV1	-	TGCGCCAGCAGCCAAGGGACTATCTACAATGAGCAGTTCTTC	CASSQGTIYNEQFF
TRBJ1-2	-	TRBV28	-	TGTGCCAGCAGTGTCAGGGGCGGCGGCTACACCTTC	CASSVRGGGYTF
TRBJ2-4	-	TRBV5-1	-	TGCGCCAGCAGCTTGGAGCCAGTCGGCGGGAACATTCAGTACTTC	CASSLEPVGGNIQYF
TRBJ2-5	-	TRBV29-1	-	TGCAGCGTTGAAGATCGGCGCAGCAGTGGAGAGACCCAGTACTTC	CSVEDRRSSGETQYF
TRBJ1-5	TRBD1	TRBV28	-	TGTGCCAGCAGTTTTTTGGACAGGGAGATGCAGCCCCAGCATTTT	CASSFLDREMQPQHF
TRBJ1-5	-	TRBV7-6	-	TGTGCCAGCAGCTTCGGCGCGGACGATCAGCCCCAGCATTTT	CASSFGADDQPQHF
TRBJ2-1	TRBD2	TRBV28	-	TGTGCCAGCACCCTAGCGGGCCCTCGACCTGAGCAGTTCTTC	CASTLAGPRPEQFF
TRBJ1-2	-	TRBV27	-	TGTGCCAGCAGCCCGGGACGGGACTATGGCTACACCTTC	CASSPGRDYGYTF
TRBJ2-7	-	TRBV18	-	TGTGCCAGCTCACCGCCGACAGGAAGAAGGAACGAGCAGTACTTC	CASSPPTGRRNEQYF
TRBJ2-5	-	TRBV19	-	TGTGCCTATATCCGGGGCTGCCAAGAGACCCAGTACTTC	CAYIRGCQETQYF
TRBJ1-1	TRBD1	TRBV6-8	-	TGTGCCAGCAGGCAGACAGGGAGAACTGAAGCTTTCTTT	CASRQTGRTEAFF
TRBJ2-7	-	TRBV6-8	once	TGTGCCAGCCTAGGGGAGGAGGATGGTGGGCAGTACTTC	CASLGEEDGGQYF
TRBJ2-1	TRBD1	TRBV5-1	-	TGCGCCAGCAGCCAAGAATTAGACAGGGCCCCCTACAATGAGCAGTTCTTC	CASSQELDRAPYNEQFF
TRBJ1-3	-	TRBV19	-	TGTGCCAGTAGCAGAGGAGACTCTGGAAACACCATATATTTT	CASSRGDSGNTIYF
TRBJ2-3	-	TRBV6-8	-	TGTGCCAGCAGACCTGACTTCCTACTACACACAGATACGCAGTATTTT	CASRPDFLLHTDTQYF
TRBJ2-2	-	TRBV6-8	-	TGTGCCAGCAGTTACGTGGGAACCGGGGAGCTGTTTTTT	CASSYVGTGELFF
TRBJ1-5	-	TRBV15	few	TGTGCCACCAGCTCCGAGACCCCAGGGATCCCCGCGCAGCCCCAGCATTTT	CATSSETPGIPAQPQHF
TRBJ1-5	-	TRBV6-8	-	TGTGCCAGCAGTTACTCGATATCCGGAGGGCCGAGCAATCAGCCCCAGCATTTT	CASSYSISGGPSNQPQHF
TRBJ2-1	TRBD2	TRBV14	-	TGTGCCAGCAGCCGGTGGACTAGCGGTTACAATGAGCAGTTCTTC	CASSRWTSGYNEQFF
TRBJ2-5	-	TRBV19	-	TGTGCCAGTAGTATGGCGTCAGTAGAGACCCAGTACTTC	CASSMASVETQYF
TRBJ2-2	-	TRBV18	-	TGTGCCAGCTCACCACTCAGGGGCTCCGGGGAGCTGTTTTTT	CASSPLRGSGELFF
TRBJ1-1	-	TRBV19	-	TGTGCCAGTAGGCCCGAGGGTACCCAAGCCAACACTGAAGCTTTCTTT	CASRPEGTQANTEAFF
TRBJ2-2	-	TRBV18	-	TGTGCCAGCTCACCAGTCACCGGGGAGCTGTTTTTT	CASSPVTGELFF
TRBJ1-1	-	TRBV30	-	TGTGCCTGGACCCTGTGGGGGGGCGGCACTGAAGCTTTCTTT	CAWTLWGGGTEAFF
TRBJ2-2	TRBD1	TRBV19	-	TGTGCCAGTAGAACGACAGGGGGCACCGGGGAGCTGTTTTTT	CASRTTGGTGELFF
TRBJ2-1	-	TRBV18	-	TGTGCCAGCTCACCGGAACAGCCCTACAATGAGCAGTTCTTC	CASSPEQPYNEQFF
TRBJ1-2	TRBD1	TRBV30	once	TGTGCCTGGACCTCGTCCGGGACAGGCCGTGGCTACACCTTC	CAWTSSGTGRGYTF
TRBJ1-1	-	TRBV18	-	TGTGTCACCTCGGGAGGGATGGGCACTGAAGCTTTCTTT	CVTSGGMGTEAFF
TRBJ2-3	-	TRBV30	once	TGTGCCTGGAGTCCCCCGGCTTCAGATACGCAGTATTTT	CAWSPPASDTQYF
TRBJ2-7	TRBD2	TRBV28	-	TGTGCCAGCAGGGATCTAGCGGGGCTATCCTACGAGCAGTACTTC	CASRDLAGLSYEQYF
TRBJ1-1	-	TRBV6-7	-	TGTGCCAGCAGTGCTACAGGTTTGAACACTGAAGCTTTCTTT	CASSATGLNTEAFF
TRBJ1-6	TRBD1	TRBV19	-	TGTGCCAGTATGAGAGGGGGCTTCTCACCCCTCCACTTT	CASMRGGFSPLHF
TRBJ1-3	-	TRBV5-1	-	TGCGCCAGCAGCCAAGATCACCCCTATGGCAGAGGCTCTGGAAACACCATATATTTT	CASSQDHPYGRGSGNTIYF
TRBJ1-1	-	TRBV6-8	-	TGTGCCAGCAGTCCCGGGACTGCGAACACTGAAGCTTTCTTT	CASSPGTANTEAFF
TRBJ1-4	-	TRBV1	few	TGCGCCAGCAGCAAGGTTAGGTCTGAAAAACTGTTTTTT	CASSKVRSEKLFF
TRBJ2-1	TRBD1	TRBV6-7	-	TGTGCCAGCAGCGGGGTTGGGGACAGTGGCTCCTACAATGAGCAGTTCTTC	CASSGVGDSGSYNEQFF
TRBJ2-3	-	TRBV12-5	-	TGTGCTAGTGCCCGAGGAAGCGATGCTAGCACAGATACGCAGTATTTT	CASARGSDASTDTQYF
TRBJ2-3	-	TRBV23-1	-	TGCGCCAGCAGTCAATGCCCGGGGGCAGATACGCAGTATTTT	CASSQCPGADTQYF
TRBJ2-7	-	TRBV28	-	TGTGCCAGCAGTTACACGGGTCAGTCAAGCTACGAGCAGTACTTC	CASSYTGQSSYEQYF
TRBJ1-4	-	TRBV30	-	TGTGCCTGGAGTTGGTCTAGGGGTGAAAAACTGTTTTTT	CAWSWSRGEKLFF
TRBJ2-2	TRBD2	TRBV10-3	-	TGTGCCATGGCGCTAGCGGACGGGAACACCGGGGAGCTGTTTTTT	CAMALADGNTGELFF
TRBJ2-5	-	TRBV10-2	-	TGCGCCAGCAGTGAACTGACAGCCCAAGAGACCCAGTACTTC	CASSELTAQETQYF